One and the same sample provided the 20 T cell receptor beta chains below, sequenced in a study of T cell responses to AZD1222 COVID-19 vaccine. TCRdb's table, derived via immunoSEQ multiplex PCR, lists solely in-frame clones and lacks some. The sample lists about 140,000 clones; around 90% were seen once. The sample was peripheral blood, taken 28 days after the second AZD1222 dose. These TCRs come from an adult who received the AZD1222 COVID-19 vaccine.

Notes on this clone: At the DNA level, this CDR3 is encoded by other sequences in the same sample as well. The rearrangement uses TRBV28 and TRBJ1-2; 7 nucleotides align to TRBD1. The germline gives CDR1 MDHEN, CDR2 SYDVKM. The CDR3 loop spans 12 amino acids. The J segment lost 5 bases and the V segment lost 3 bases, leaving 0 bases of the junction unmatched. As DNA, the CDR3 is TGTGCCAGCAGTTTGACAGGGTATGGCTACACCTTC. It yields the protein CASSLTGYGYTF.

V usage is TRBV5-6 and J usage is TRBJ1-3, with D possibly being TRBD1 (6 bases). Trimming stripped 0 bases from V and 7 bases from J, with 17 bases between. Germline lookup yields CDR1 SGHDT and CDR2 YYEEEE. The CDR3 has 16 amino acids. CDR3 residues: CASSLVTGSWQNTIYF. CDR3 DNA sequence: TGTGCCAGCAGCTTGGTTACAGGGTCTTGGCAGAACACCATATATTTT.

The chain combines TRBV5-1 with TRBJ2-3, with D perhaps TRBD1 (7 bases). V dropped 2 bases and J dropped 3 bases, with 10 bases sitting between them. CDR3 length: 14 amino acids. In germline, CDR1 is SGHRS, CDR2 YFSETQ. The CDR3 reads CASSFRGDTDTQYF. The CDR3 DNA follows: TGCGCCAGCAGCTTCAGGGGGGATACAGATACGCAGTATTTT.

The genes are TRBV7-9 and TRBJ1-5, with D possibly TRBD1 on 5 matching bases. Germline CDR1 and CDR2: SEHNR and FQNEAQ (reference sequence). The CDR3 covers 14 residues. With 5 bases removed from V and 2 bases from J, the gap between germline ends came to 10 bases. The CDR3 coding sequence is TGTGCCAGCAGCGCAGGGTATGGCAATCAGCCCCAGCATTTT. As protein: CASSAGYGNQPQHF.

V gene TRBV9 combines with J gene TRBJ2-1; perhaps D is TRBD1 or TRBD2 (5 bases each). Germline CDR1 and CDR2: SGDLS and YYNGEE. The CDR3 is 16 residues long. Trimming removed 4 bases from V and 6 bases from J, with 20 bases in between. CDR3 in amino acids: CASSPRGRRYSNEQFF. CDR3 DNA: TGTGCCAGCAGCCCCCGGGGACGTCGGTATTCCAATGAGCAGTTCTTC.

This clone was recorded a few times. This sequence joins TRBV4-3 and TRBJ2-3; tentative D call: TRBD2 (6 bases). V lost 2 bases and J lost 5, with 11 bases in between. CDR1 is LGHNA and CDR2 is YSLEER in the germline V gene. The CDR3 is made up of 14 amino acids. CDR3 in amino acids: CASSQNRDLDTQYF. The CDR3 DNA reads TGCGCCAGCAGCCAAAATAGGGACTTAGATACGCAGTATTTT.

V usage is TRBV28 and J usage is TRBJ2-1, with no clear D. Germline V gives CDR1 MDHEN, CDR2 SYDVKM. There are 14 residues in the CDR3. Trimming took off 1 base at V and 7 bases at J, with 11 bases between the two ends. In nucleotides, the CDR3 is TGTGCCAGCAGTTTATCTGGGGTCTATAATGAGCAGTTCTTC. Translating it yields CASSLSGVYNEQFF.

The chain's CDR3 is CASSQELAGGVGKTQYF. In DNA, the CDR3 is TGTGCCAGCAGCCAAGAGCTAGCGGGAGGGGTCGGAAAGACCCAGTACTTC. The chain links TRBV3-1 (or the pseudogene TRBV3-2) to TRBJ2-5; 12 bases line up with TRBD2. Unmatched junction bases numbered 8, after V lost 0 bases and J lost 6 bases. This CDR3 spans 17 amino acids. Germline loops: CDR1 LGHDT, CDR2 YNNKEL (reference sequence).

V usage is TRBV19 and J usage is TRBJ2-1, with a tentative D call TRBD2 (6 bases). The germline V and J ends were trimmed by 3 bases and 4 bases, with 13 bases remaining between them. The CDR3 sequence is 15 residues long. CDR1 and CDR2 from the germline V gene are LNHDA and SQIVND (reference sequence). The CDR3 loop is CASSIELASYNEQFF. Here the CDR3 DNA reads TGTGCCAGTAGTATCGAACTAGCCTCTTACAATGAGCAGTTCTTC.

Here the CDR3 DNA reads TGTGCCAGCAGAAAACAGGGGGTGTCTAACTATGGCTACACCTTC. It codes for CASRKQGVSNYGYTF. This chain links TRBV6-5 with TRBJ1-2; the match to TRBD1 covers 8 bases. Germline V gene lookup returns CDR1 MNHEY and CDR2 SVGAGI. The junction had 6 bases not matched to a gene; V was cut back by 6 bases and J by 0 bases. The CDR3 has 15 residues.

This chain joins TRBV30 and TRBJ1-5; no clear D gene. The germline CDR1 and CDR2 sequences are GTSNPN and SVGIG (reference sequence). Trimming shortened V by 2 bases and J by 4 bases, and 9 bases separated the two germline ends. This CDR3 spans 13 amino acids. The CDR3 here is CAWSTRANQPQHF. CDR3 nucleotides: TGTGCCTGGAGTACGAGGGCAAATCAGCCCCAGCATTTT.

This clone showed up just once. The CDR3, as DNA: TGTGCCAGCAGCGTAGTCCAGGATTCACCCCTCCACTTT. Amino acid sequence: CASSVVQDSPLHF. The chain employs TRBV9 and TRBJ1-6; D gene uncertain. Looked up from germline, CDR1 is SGDLS and CDR2 is YYNGEE. V was clipped by 0 bases and J by 8 bases, with 6 bases between them. This CDR3 comprises 13 residues.

The chain has TRBV24-1 and TRBJ2-7, with 7 bases aligning to TRBD1. Germline assignment: CDR1 KGHDR and CDR2 SFDVKD. Trimming took 7 bases from V and 5 from J; bases not matched to a gene: 13. This CDR3 region has 15 residues. CDR3 amino acids: CATREYRGPPNEQYF. CDR3 nucleotides: TGTGCCACCAGAGAATACAGGGGACCCCCCAACGAGCAGTACTTC.

The chain employs TRBV5-4 and TRBJ2-7; TRBD1 agrees at 8 bases. The CDR3 length is 14 residues. Germline V gene lookup returns CDR1 SGHNT and CDR2 YYREEE (reference sequence). Losses at the gene ends were 4 bases for V and 5 bases for J; bases not matched to a gene: 8. The DNA for the CDR3 is TGTGCCAGCAGCCCCGGACAGGGTCTCCACGAGCAGTACTTC. Encoded protein: CASSPGQGLHEQYF.

This chain links TRBV19 with TRBJ1-2; D call uncertain. V lost 5 bases, J lost 4 bases, and 14 bases lay in between. The CDR3 spans 14 residues. Germline CDR1 reads LNHDA; CDR2 reads SQIVND (reference sequence). Written as DNA, the CDR3 is TGTGCCAGTAGTCCCAGCGAATTGTCCTATGGCTACACCTTC. Residues: CASSPSELSYGYTF.

V gene TRBV21-1 combines with J gene TRBJ2-7; the table assigns TRBD2, which was not confirmed against the DNA. TRBV21-1 is recorded as a pseudogene. The CDR3 runs 17 residues. DNA of the CDR3: TGTGCCAGCAGCAAACATCGGGGGGGATACCAACCCCACGAGCAGTACTTC. Its translation: CASSKHRGGYQPHEQYF.

This clone was detected only once. This chain connects TRBV10-3 to TRBJ1-1; 9 positions agree with TRBD1. Trimming cost V 5 bases and J 3 bases; bases outside gene matches: 4. Per the germline V gene, CDR1 is ENHRY and CDR2 is SYGVKD. The CDR3 is 14 amino acids. DNA of the CDR3: TGTGCCATCAGTCGACAGGGGGTGGACACTGAAGCTTTCTTT. Its translation: CAISRQGVDTEAFF.

The chain carries TRBV19 and TRBJ1-3, with D unresolved. CDR3 length: 11 residues. V lost 4 bases to trimming and J lost 7 bases, with 5 bases between them. Germline CDR1 and CDR2: LNHDA and SQIVND (reference sequence). CDR3 in amino acids: CASSRRNTIYF. CDR3 bases: TGTGCCAGTAGTAGGCGGAACACCATATATTTT.

Only a few counts were recorded for this clone. As DNA, the CDR3 is TGCGCCAGCAGCTTGGGTTTCCTTTACGAGCAGTACTTC. Translating it yields CASSLGFLYEQYF. The V gene is TRBV5-1, the J gene TRBJ2-7; the D is unclear. V was cut by 0 bases and J by 4 bases, with 8 bases left in between. CDR3 length equals 13 residues. Germline V gives CDR1 SGHRS, CDR2 YFSETQ. Full variable domain (rest looked up from reference TRBV5-1 and TRBJ2-7): KAGVTQTPRYLIKTRGQQVTLSCSPISGHRSVSWYQQTPGQGLQFLFEYFSETQRNKGNFPGRFSGRQFSNSRSEMNVSTLELGDSALYLCASSLGFLYEQYFGPGTRLTVT.

This clone was seen only once. The genes are TRBV28 and TRBJ2-7, with D possibly being TRBD1 (6 bases). The CDR3 spans 15 residues. The ends were cut back, 5 bases at V and 3 bases at J, with 17 bases in the middle. Per the germline V gene, CDR1 is MDHEN and CDR2 is SYDVKM. CDR3 sequence: CASSIPGARSYEQYF. The CDR3 DNA reads as TGTGCCAGCAGTATCCCAGGGGCGAGGAGCTACGAGCAGTACTTC. The whole variable domain, filled in from reference TRBV28 and TRBJ2-7, reads DVKVTQSSRYLVKRTGEKVFLECVQDMDHENMFWYRQDPGLGLRLIYFSYDVKMKEKGDIPEGYSVSREKKERFSLILESASTNQTSMYLCASSIPGARSYEQYFGPGTRLTVT.